A single sample gave rise to the 26 T cell receptor beta chains below, sequenced in a study of post-analysis software for immune sequencing data. The study, taken as a whole, reports: Higher frequency in patients than in controls was seen for about five TRBV segments, with TRBV5-6, TRBV5-1 and TRBV20-1 among them.

Their target antigens are unknown. The TCR beta cDNA libraries carried unique molecular identifiers. TCRdb reprocessed the PCR reads with MiXCR, giving one entry per CDR3 protein. This repertoire shows 650,000 to 900,000 distinct CDR3 sequences, about half found once; its top ten account for 4.9%. Specimen: blood. Receptors were obtained from a girl aged 10 to 17 with multiple sclerosis.

This rearrangement joins TRBV5-1 to TRBJ2-1; no firm D call. Per germline, CDR1 SGHRS and CDR2 YFSETQ. The CDR3 has 15 residues. V gave up 6 bases and J gave up 0 bases, with 13 bases separating them. CDR3 bases: TGCGCCAGCACCCCGGGCGAGAGCTCCTACAATGAGCAGTTCTTC. Translating gives CASTPGESSYNEQFF. Based on the CDR3 plus reference TRBV5-1 and TRBJ2-1, the full variable domain is KAGVTQTPRYLIKTRGQQVTLSCSPISGHRSVSWYQQTPGQGLQFLFEYFSETQRNKGNFPGRFSGRQFSNSRSEMNVSTLELGDSALYLCASTPGESSYNEQFFGPGTRLTVL.

Note on this clonotype: The junction differs from germline at one of its ends, possibly a read error. The CDR3 reads CAGSLETGGFYEQYF. The DNA for the CDR3 is TGTGCCGGCAGCCTAGAGACAGGGGGCTTCTACGAGCAGTACTTC. The V gene is TRBV6-2 or TRBV6-3, the J gene TRBJ2-7; TRBD1 matches at 10 bases. Looked up from germline, CDR1 is MNHEY and CDR2 is SVGEGT. This CDR3 comprises 15 residues.

The CDR3 region is CSALARNSGSDEQFF. In DNA, the CDR3 is TGCAGTGCCCTAGCAAGGAATAGCGGGAGTGATGAGCAGTTCTTC. This chain connects TRBV20-1 to TRBJ2-1; 9 bases agree with TRBD2. CDR3 length: 15 amino acids. Germline V gene lookup returns CDR1 DFQATT and CDR2 SNEGSKA (reference sequence). With 6 bases clipped from V and 8 bases from J, the junction kept 14 bases outside the gene matches.

This clonotype was counted only a few times. The CDR3 sequence: CASSQDPYYEQYF. CDR3 coding DNA: TGCGCCAGCAGCCAAGACCCCTACTACGAGCAGTACTTC. The J gene is TRBJ2-7, the V gene TRBV4-1; D is undetermined. The CDR3 sequence is 13 residues long. The germline CDR1 and CDR2 sequences are MGHRA and YSYEKL. V was shortened by 0 bases and J by 3 bases, with 6 bases between the two germline ends.

This chain joins TRBV4-2 and TRBJ2-3, with 8 bases aligning to TRBD2. The V and J ends lost 1 base and 5 bases, in that order; junction bases with no gene match: 11. Germline CDR1 LGHNA, CDR2 YNFKEQ. CDR3 length: 17 residues. Written as DNA, the CDR3 is TGTGCCAGCAGCCAAGGATCCGGGACTAGACACCTAGATACGCAGTATTTT. It yields the protein CASSQGSGTRHLDTQYF.

The chain recombines TRBV27 with TRBJ1-1, with 7 bases that match TRBD1. V shed 2 bases and J 5 bases; nucleotides not matched to a gene: 14. Per the germline V gene, CDR1 is MNHEY and CDR2 is SMNVEV (reference sequence). CDR3 length: 17 amino acids. Here the CDR3 DNA reads TGTGCCAGCAGTTTAGGGAGGGGGCCTGGAGGGGGAACTGAAGCTTTCTTT. It encodes CASSLGRGPGGGTEAFF.

The rearrangement uses TRBV20-1 and TRBJ2-1, with a tentative D call TRBD2 (6 bases). The CDR3 runs 11 residues. Germline values: CDR1 DFQATT, CDR2 SNEGSKA (reference sequence). V was trimmed by 3 bases and J by 13 bases, leaving 13 bases between them. As DNA, the CDR3 is TGCAGTGCTAGGGGGGGTTCTAAACAGTTCTTC. Its translation: CSARGGSKQFF.

This clonotype was found a few times. The genes are TRBV29-1 and TRBJ2-1; D is ambiguous. Trimming shortened V by 3 bases and J by 1 base, and 28 bases separated the two germline ends. CDR3 length: 20 amino acids. Per germline, CDR1 SQVTM and CDR2 ANQGSEA. CDR3 sequence (DNA): TGCAGCGTTGATCCAGGTGTCACAGCTTCCGCGACGGATTCCTACAATGAGCAGTTCTTC. Translation gives CSVDPGVTASATDSYNEQFF.

The chain combines TRBV5-1 with TRBJ2-7; 13 bases are shared with TRBD2. J lost 3 bases, V lost 3 bases, and 9 bases had no gene match. CDR1 and CDR2 from the germline V gene are SGHRS and YFSETQ. The CDR3 totals 17 residues. The CDR3 DNA reads TGCGCCAGCAGCTCCCCGGGACTAGCGGGAAAAAGCTACGAGCAGTACTTC. It is translated as CASSSPGLAGKSYEQYF.

The chain uses TRBV6-5 and TRBJ1-1, with D hard to call. The CDR3 covers 14 residues. Trimming removed 0 bases from V and 1 base from J, with 6 bases in between. The germline V gene has CDR1 MNHEY and CDR2 SVGAGI. CDR3 bases: TGTGCCAGCAGTTACTCTAGCAGGAACACTGAAGCTTTCTTT. It is translated as CASSYSSRNTEAFF.

The chain uses TRBV29-1 and TRBJ1-2; TRBD1 might be the D (5 bases). The CDR3 totals 12 residues. Germline CDR1 is SQVTM and CDR2 is ANQGSEA. The ends were cut back, 2 bases at V and 7 bases at J, with 11 bases in the middle. The CDR3 DNA sequence: TGCAGCGTTGAAACGGGGGGTGGTGGCTACACCTTC. Amino acid sequence: CSVETGGGGYTF.

The rearrangement uses TRBV29-1 and TRBJ1-2; 8 bases match TRBD1. The V and J ends lost 4 bases and 4 bases, in that order; junction bases with no gene match: 14. CDR3 length: 16 amino acids. Germline lookup yields CDR1 SQVTM and CDR2 ANQGSEA. Here the CDR3 reads CSVAGGQGSIAYGYTF. CDR3 nucleotides: TGCAGCGTTGCCGGTGGACAGGGTAGTATCGCCTATGGCTACACCTTC.

V is TRBV9 and J is TRBJ2-5; 10 nucleotides match TRBD1. Judging by the DNA end, TRBJ2-7 fits better; the J call may be wrong. Per the germline V gene, CDR1 is SGDLS and CDR2 is YYNGEE. The CDR3 runs to 14 residues. For the CDR3, the DNA is TGTGCCAGCAGCGCCGGGACAGGGGATAACGAGCAGTACTTC. It codes for CASSAGTGDNEQYF.

This chain links TRBV7-3 with TRBJ2-5; perhaps TRBD1 as D (6 bases). Germline V gene sequence: CDR1 SGHTA, CDR2 FQGTGA. V shed 0 bases and J shed 5 bases, with 19 bases lying between them. The CDR3 has 17 residues. The CDR3 sequence: CASSLTSFPGAGETQYF. In nucleotides, the CDR3 is TGTGCCAGCAGCTTAACGTCGTTCCCAGGGGCCGGGGAGACCCAGTACTTC.

The chain has TRBV20-1 and TRBJ2-7, with D perhaps assigned TRBD1 or TRBD2 (5 bases each). The length of the CDR3 is 15 residues. Trimming pared 3 bases from V and 7 bases from J, leaving 22 bases between. Germline V gene sequence: CDR1 DFQATT, CDR2 SNEGSKA (reference sequence). This chain's CDR3 is CSARTPGQSTLEQYF. CDR3 sequence (DNA): TGCAGTGCTAGGACCCCGGGGCAATCTACTCTTGAGCAGTACTTC.

The genes are TRBV9 and TRBJ1-2; no firm D call. There are 15 residues in the CDR3. Looked up from germline, CDR1 is SGDLS and CDR2 is YYNGEE. Trimming took 4 bases from V and 3 from J, leaving 16 bases between them. CDR3 sequence reads: CASSPRKAGDYGYTF. In nucleotides, the CDR3 is TGTGCCAGCAGCCCCCGGAAGGCGGGAGACTATGGCTACACCTTC.

The chain is built from TRBV12-3 or TRBV12-4 and TRBJ2-1; D is tentatively TRBD1 or TRBD2 (5 bases each). This CDR3 is built from 14 residues. The V end was cut by 7 bases, the J end by 13 bases, with 23 bases between. CDR3 sequence reads: CASTPSKRGETQFF. The CDR3 DNA reads TGTGCCAGCACCCCGTCTAAAAGAGGGGAGACCCAGTTCTTC.

This chain connects TRBV15 to TRBJ2-7, with a possible D match to TRBD1 (5 bases). The CDR3 runs to 13 residues. Germline CDR1 reads LNHNV; CDR2 reads YYDKDF (reference sequence). The V gene lost 3 bases and the J gene lost 4 bases, with 10 bases spanning the gap. The CDR3 region has the DNA TGTGCCACCAGCAGGGAGTACAGGTACGAGCAGTACTTC. Its protein is CATSREYRYEQYF.

This clonotype came up a few times. V and J are TRBV4-1 and TRBJ2-7; perhaps TRBD1 as D (6 bases). Germline values: CDR1 MGHRA, CDR2 YSYEKL. The CDR3 sequence is 15 residues long. V was shortened by 2 bases and J by 0 bases, with 11 bases between the two germline ends. CDR3 DNA sequence: TGCGCCAGCAGCCAACAAACAGGGAGCTCCTACGAGCAGTACTTC. Residues: CASSQQTGSSYEQYF.

This clonotype was seen more than once but under ten times. CDR3 sequence: CASSSTGTSGSGYEQYF. In DNA, the CDR3 is TGTGCCAGCAGTTCAACCGGGACTAGCGGGAGTGGCTACGAGCAGTACTTC. The chain employs TRBV28 and TRBJ2-7; 14 bases map to TRBD2. Germline V CDR1 and CDR2: MDHEN, SYDVKM. V shed 4 bases and J 3 bases; nucleotides not matched to a gene: 8. The CDR3 loop spans 17 amino acids.

This clonotype was seen more than once but under ten times. V usage is TRBV5-1 and J usage is TRBJ2-1; D remains unclear. The CDR3 runs to 15 residues. Germline assignment: CDR1 SGHRS and CDR2 YFSETQ. V was shortened by 7 bases and J by 0 bases, with 14 bases between the two germline ends. CDR3 amino acids: CASQSVTSSYNEQFF. CDR3 DNA: TGCGCCAGCCAGTCGGTTACTTCCTCCTACAATGAGCAGTTCTTC.

The V gene is TRBV12-3 or TRBV12-4, the J gene TRBJ2-7, with TRBD2 matching 9 bases. This CDR3 is 15 amino acids long. The V segment lost 6 bases and the J segment 3 bases; nucleotides outside the gene matches: 9. The CDR3 bases are TGTGCCAGCAGCCCTAGCGGGGCGGTTCGCTACGAGCAGTACTTC. Its translation: CASSPSGAVRYEQYF.

V and J are TRBV6-2 or TRBV6-3 and TRBJ2-5; 9 bases fit TRBD2. Germline loops: CDR1 MNHEY, CDR2 SVGEGT. Trimming cost V 8 bases and J 2 bases; bases outside gene matches: 3. The CDR3 runs 13 residues. The CDR3 coding sequence is TGTGCCAGCTCCGCGGGAGGGCAAGAGACCCAGTACTTC. Its protein product is CASSAGGQETQYF.

The chain joins TRBV9 to TRBJ1-4; D might be TRBD1 (6 bases). Trimming removed 4 bases from V and 7 bases from J, with 17 bases in between. There are 15 residues in the CDR3. Germline CDR1 and CDR2: SGDLS and YYNGEE. In nucleotides, the CDR3 is TGTGCCAGCAGCCCGAAGGACAGACGGGCTGAAAAACTGTTTTTT. Translated: CASSPKDRRAEKLFF.

The chain recombines TRBV29-1 with TRBJ1-4; no reliable D call. The ends were cut back, 6 bases at V and 2 bases at J, with 10 bases in the middle. CDR1 and CDR2 from the germline V gene are SQVTM and ANQGSEA. This CDR3 contains 13 residues. The DNA of the CDR3 is TGCAGCGTAGCAGTCGTTACTAATGAAAAACTGTTTTTT. This encodes CSVAVVTNEKLFF.

Notes on this clonotype: The conserved final phenylalanine or tryptophan is absent from the CDR3, which likely points to a read error. The chain joins TRBV5-8 to TRBJ2-1, with 9 bases matching TRBD1. The CDR3 is 14 amino acids. V shed 9 bases and J 8 bases; nucleotides not matched to a gene: 12. The germline V gene has CDR1 SGHTS and CDR2 YDEGEE. CDR3 sequence: CATNDRGRIHEQFC. For the CDR3, the DNA is TGTGCCACCAACGACAGGGGGAGAATCCATGAGCAGTTCTGC.